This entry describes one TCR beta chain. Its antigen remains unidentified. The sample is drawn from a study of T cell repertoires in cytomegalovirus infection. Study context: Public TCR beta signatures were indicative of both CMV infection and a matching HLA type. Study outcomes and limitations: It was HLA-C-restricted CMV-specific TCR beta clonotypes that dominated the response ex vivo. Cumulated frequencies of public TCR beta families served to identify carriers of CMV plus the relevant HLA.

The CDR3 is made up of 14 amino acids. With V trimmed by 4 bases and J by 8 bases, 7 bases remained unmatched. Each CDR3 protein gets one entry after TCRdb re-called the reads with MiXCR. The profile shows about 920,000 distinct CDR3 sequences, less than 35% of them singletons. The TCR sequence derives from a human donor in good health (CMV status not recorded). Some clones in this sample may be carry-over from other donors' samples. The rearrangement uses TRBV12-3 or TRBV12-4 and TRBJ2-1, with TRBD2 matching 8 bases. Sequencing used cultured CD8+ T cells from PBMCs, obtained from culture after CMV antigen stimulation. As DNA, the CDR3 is TGTGCCAGCAGTTCCGTAGCGGGGAGAGATGAGCAGTTCTTC. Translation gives CASSSVAGRDEQFF.